One T cell receptor (beta chain) is described in this entry. What it binds is not known. Primers: 60 Vbeta forward and 13 Jbeta reverse. Clones were sequenced by immunoSEQ multiplex PCR, and TCRdb holds only the in-frame ones, with some missing. The table records under 200,000 clones, more than 80% of them present only once. This CDR3 has 16 residues. Trimming took 1 base from V and 1 from J; bases not matched to a gene: 4. CDR1 and CDR2 (germline): SGHDT, YYEEEE. The data were taken from a study of cytomegalovirus exposure and HLA in healthy donors. Study results and caveats: Rarity characterized most TCR sequences, yet some public TCRs appeared in many donors.

The specimen was PBMCs. The chain combines TRBV5-6 with TRBJ2-3, with 9 bases matching TRBD2. The sequence derives from a woman aged 45-65 years in good health and CMV-seronegative. CDR3 bases: TGTGCCAGCAGCTTGCAACTAGCGGGTCGCACAGATACGCAGTATTTT. It is translated as CASSLQLAGRTDTQYF.